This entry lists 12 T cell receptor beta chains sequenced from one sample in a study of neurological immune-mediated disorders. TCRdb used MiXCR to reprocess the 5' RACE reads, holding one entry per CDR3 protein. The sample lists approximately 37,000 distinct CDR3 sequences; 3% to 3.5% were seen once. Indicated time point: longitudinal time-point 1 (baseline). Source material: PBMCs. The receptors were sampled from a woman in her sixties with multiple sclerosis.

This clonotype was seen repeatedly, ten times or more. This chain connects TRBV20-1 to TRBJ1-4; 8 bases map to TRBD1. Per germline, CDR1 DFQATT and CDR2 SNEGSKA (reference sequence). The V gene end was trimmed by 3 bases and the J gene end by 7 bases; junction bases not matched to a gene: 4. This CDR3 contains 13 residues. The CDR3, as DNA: TGCAGTGCTAGTACAGGGGGAGGTGAAAAACTGTTTTTT. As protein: CSASTGGGEKLFF.

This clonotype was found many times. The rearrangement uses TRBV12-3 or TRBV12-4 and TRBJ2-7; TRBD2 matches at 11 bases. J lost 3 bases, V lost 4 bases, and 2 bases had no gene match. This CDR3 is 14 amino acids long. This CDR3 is CASSSSGGFYEQYF. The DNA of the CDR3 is TGTGCCAGCAGTTCTAGCGGGGGGTTCTACGAGCAGTACTTC.

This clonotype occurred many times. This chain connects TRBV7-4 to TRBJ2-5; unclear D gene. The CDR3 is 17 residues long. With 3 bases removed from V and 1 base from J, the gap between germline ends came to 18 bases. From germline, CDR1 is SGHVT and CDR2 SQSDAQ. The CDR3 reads CASSFGSIGRSQETQYF. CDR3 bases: TGTGCCAGCAGCTTTGGATCGATAGGACGGTCCCAAGAGACCCAGTACTTC.

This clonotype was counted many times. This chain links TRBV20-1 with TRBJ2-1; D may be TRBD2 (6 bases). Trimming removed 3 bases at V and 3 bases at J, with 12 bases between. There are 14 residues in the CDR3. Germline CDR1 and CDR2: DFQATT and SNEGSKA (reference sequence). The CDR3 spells CSASTGTRYNEQFF. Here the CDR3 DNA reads TGCAGTGCTAGCACCGGGACTCGCTACAATGAGCAGTTCTTC.

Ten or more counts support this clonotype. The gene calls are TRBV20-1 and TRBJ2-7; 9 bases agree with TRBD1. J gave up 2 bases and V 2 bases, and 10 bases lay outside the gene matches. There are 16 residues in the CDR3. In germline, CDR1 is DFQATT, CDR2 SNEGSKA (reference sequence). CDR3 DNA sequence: TGCAGTGCTAGAAACTCCGGGACAGGGCTTCCCTACGAGCAGTACTTC. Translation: CSARNSGTGLPYEQYF.

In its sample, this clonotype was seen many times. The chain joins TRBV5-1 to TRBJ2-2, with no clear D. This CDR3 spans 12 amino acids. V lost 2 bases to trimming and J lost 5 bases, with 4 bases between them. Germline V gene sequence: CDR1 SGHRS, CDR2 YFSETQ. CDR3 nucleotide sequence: TGCGCCAGCAGCTTCGGGACCGGGGAGCTGTTTTTT. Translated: CASSFGTGELFF.

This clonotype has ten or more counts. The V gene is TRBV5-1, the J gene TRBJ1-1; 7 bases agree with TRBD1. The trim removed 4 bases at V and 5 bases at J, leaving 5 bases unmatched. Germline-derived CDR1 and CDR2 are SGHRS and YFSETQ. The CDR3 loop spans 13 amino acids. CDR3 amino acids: CASSTPGGTEAFF. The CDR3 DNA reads TGCGCCAGCAGCACCCCAGGGGGGACTGAAGCTTTCTTT.

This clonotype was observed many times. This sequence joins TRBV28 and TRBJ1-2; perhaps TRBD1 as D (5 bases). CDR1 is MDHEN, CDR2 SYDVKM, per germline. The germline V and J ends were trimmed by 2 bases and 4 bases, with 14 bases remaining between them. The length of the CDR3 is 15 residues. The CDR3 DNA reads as TGTGCCAGCAGTTTAGATAACAGGCGCGGCTATGGCTACACCTTC. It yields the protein CASSLDNRRGYGYTF.

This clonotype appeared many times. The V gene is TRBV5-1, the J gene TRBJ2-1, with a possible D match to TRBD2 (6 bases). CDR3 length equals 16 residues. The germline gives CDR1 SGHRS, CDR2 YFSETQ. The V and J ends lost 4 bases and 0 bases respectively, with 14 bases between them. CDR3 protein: CASSRDSISSYNEQFF. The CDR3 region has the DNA TGCGCCAGCAGCCGGGACTCTATAAGCTCCTACAATGAGCAGTTCTTC.

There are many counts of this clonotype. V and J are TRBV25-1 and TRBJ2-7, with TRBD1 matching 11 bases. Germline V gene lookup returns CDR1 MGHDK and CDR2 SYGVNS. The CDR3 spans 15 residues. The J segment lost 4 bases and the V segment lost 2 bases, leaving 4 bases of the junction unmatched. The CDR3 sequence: CASSEGGTGGYEQYF. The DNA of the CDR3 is TGTGCCAGCAGTGAAGGAGGGACAGGGGGGTACGAGCAGTACTTC.

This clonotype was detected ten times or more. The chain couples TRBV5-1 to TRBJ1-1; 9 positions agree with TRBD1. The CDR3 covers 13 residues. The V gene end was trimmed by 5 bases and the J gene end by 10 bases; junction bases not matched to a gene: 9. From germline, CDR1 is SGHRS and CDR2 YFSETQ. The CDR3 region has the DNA TGCGCCAGCAGTTCTGGACAGGGGCTAGGAGCTTTCTTT. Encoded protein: CASSSGQGLGAFF.

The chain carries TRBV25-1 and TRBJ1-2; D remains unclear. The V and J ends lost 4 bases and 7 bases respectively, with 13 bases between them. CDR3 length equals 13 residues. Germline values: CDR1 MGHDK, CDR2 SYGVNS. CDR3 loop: CASSGQFYGGYTF. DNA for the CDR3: TGTGCCAGCAGTGGCCAATTCTATGGTGGCTACACCTTC.